The present TCR beta chain was sequenced within a study of OX40 agonist ivuxolimab in advanced cancers. Across the whole study: Ivuxolimab, an antibody that agonizes OX40 (CD134), was administered to the patients. Three patients had partial responses: one hepatocellular carcinoma, two cutaneous melanoma.

For this clone: Its antigen is undetermined.

TCRdb's table, derived via immunoSEQ multiplex PCR, lists solely in-frame clones and lacks some. Found here are around 47,000 clones, about 80% of them singletons; the top ten hold 4% to 5%. The CDR3 has 12 amino acids. V lost 1 base and J 7 bases, leaving 6 bases between the germline ends. Germline V gene data show CDR1 as LGHNT and CDR2 as FRNRAP. Whole-study results and caveats: CD8+ T cells (on average) carried more expanded clones than CD4+ T cells. Partly responding patients at 0.1-3.0 mg/kg showed some of the smallest clonal expansion.

The sequenced sample was CD4+ or CD8+ T cells sorted from blood, obtained in a trial of the OX40 agonist ivuxolimab. This chain links TRBV12-5 with TRBJ2-3; D is unclear. The TCR sequence derives from an adult with an advanced solid tumor such as melanoma, head and neck, liver or kidney cancer. CDR3 protein: CASGLEGHTQYF. CDR3 nucleotides: TGTGCTAGTGGTTTGGAAGGTCATACGCAGTATTTT.